The T cell receptor (beta chain) described here comes from a study of blood T cells in healthy people across ages. General study points: More naive CD4+ cells and higher diversity were found in long-lived than in aged donors.

Germline V gene data show CDR1 as DFQATT and CDR2 as SNEGSKA (reference sequence). This CDR3 is 15 amino acids long. The V segment lost 5 bases and the J segment 2 bases; nucleotides outside the gene matches: 6. A second PCR, run for roughly 7 to 12 cycles, used a sample-barcoded 5' primer plus a J-beta primer mix. Every sample returned 2.5 million or more CDR3-containing paired-end reads. One entry per CDR3 protein, called by TCRdb with MiXCR from the 5' RACE reads. The sample lists 1.5 million to 2 million distinct CDR3 sequences; about 31% were seen once. There are a few counts of this clonotype. What it binds is not known.

The specimen was blood. This rearrangement joins TRBV20-1 to TRBJ2-1; TRBD2 matches at 10 bases. This TCR was sampled from a woman in her 30s in good health. In DNA form, the CDR3 reads TGCAGTGCTGAGATTAGCGGGAGGACCTACAATGAGCAGTTCTTC. Translated: CSAEISGRTYNEQFF.